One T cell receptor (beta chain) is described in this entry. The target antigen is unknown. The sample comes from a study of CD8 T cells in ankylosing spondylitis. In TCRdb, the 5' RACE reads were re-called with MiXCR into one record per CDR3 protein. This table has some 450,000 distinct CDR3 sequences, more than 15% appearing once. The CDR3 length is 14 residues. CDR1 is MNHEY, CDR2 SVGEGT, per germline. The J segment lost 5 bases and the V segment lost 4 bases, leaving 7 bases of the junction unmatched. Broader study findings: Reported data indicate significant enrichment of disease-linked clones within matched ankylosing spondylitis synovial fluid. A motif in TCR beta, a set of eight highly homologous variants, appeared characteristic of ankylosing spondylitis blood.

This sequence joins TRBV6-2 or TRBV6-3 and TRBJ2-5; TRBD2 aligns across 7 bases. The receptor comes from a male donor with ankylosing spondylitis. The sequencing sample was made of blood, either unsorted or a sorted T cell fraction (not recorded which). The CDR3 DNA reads TGTGCCAGCAGTTTTGGACTAGTCGGCGAGACCCAGTACTTC. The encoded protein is CASSFGLVGETQYF.